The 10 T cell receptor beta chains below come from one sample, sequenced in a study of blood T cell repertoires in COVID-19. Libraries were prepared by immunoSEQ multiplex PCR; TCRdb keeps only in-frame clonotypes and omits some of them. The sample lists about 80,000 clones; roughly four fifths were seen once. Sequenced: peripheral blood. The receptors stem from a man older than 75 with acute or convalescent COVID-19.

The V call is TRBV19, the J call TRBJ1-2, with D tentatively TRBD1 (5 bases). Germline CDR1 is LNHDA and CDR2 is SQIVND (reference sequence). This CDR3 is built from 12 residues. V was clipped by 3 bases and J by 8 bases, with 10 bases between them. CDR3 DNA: TGTGCCAGTAGTATTCTAGGGGAAGGCTACACCTTC. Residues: CASSILGEGYTF.

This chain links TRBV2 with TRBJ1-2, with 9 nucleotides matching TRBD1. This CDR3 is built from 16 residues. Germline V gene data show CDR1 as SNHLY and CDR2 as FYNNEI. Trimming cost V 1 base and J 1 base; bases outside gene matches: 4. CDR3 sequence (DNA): TGTGCCAGCAGTGAAGTGGACAGGGGATTTAACTATGGCTACACCTTC. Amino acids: CASSEVDRGFNYGYTF. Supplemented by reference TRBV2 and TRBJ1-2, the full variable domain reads EPEVTQTPSHQVTQMGQEVILRCVPISNHLYFYWYRQILGQKVEFLVSFYNNEISEKSEIFDDQFSVERPDGSNFTLKIRSTKLEDSAMYFCASSEVDRGFNYGYTFGSGTRLTVV.

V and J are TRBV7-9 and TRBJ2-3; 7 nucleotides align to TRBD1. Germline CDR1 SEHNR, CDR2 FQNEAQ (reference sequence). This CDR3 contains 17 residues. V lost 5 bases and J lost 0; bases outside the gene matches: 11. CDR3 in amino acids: CASSNGQAPTSTDTQYF. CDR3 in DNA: TGTGCCAGCAGCAACGGACAGGCGCCTACTAGCACAGATACGCAGTATTTT. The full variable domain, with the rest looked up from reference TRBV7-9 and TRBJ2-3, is DTGVSQNPRHKITKRGQNVTFRCDPISEHNRLYWYRQTLGQGPEFLTYFQNEAQLEKSRLLSDRFSAERPKGSFSTLEIQRTEQGDSAMYLCASSNGQAPTSTDTQYFGPGTRLTVL.

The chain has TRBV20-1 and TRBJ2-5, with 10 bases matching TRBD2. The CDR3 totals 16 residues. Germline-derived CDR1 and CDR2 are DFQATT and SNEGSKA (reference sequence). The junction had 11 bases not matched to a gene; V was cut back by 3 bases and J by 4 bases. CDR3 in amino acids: CSASGPAGGPAETQYF. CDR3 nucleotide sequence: TGCAGTGCTAGTGGACCAGCGGGGGGGCCGGCAGAGACCCAGTACTTC.

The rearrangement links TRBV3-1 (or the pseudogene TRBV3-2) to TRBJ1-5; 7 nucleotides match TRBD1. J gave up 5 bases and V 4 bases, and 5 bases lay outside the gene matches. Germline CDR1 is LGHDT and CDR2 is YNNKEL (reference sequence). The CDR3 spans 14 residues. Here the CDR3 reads CASSLRDSYQPQHF. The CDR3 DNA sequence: TGTGCCAGCAGCCTACGGGACAGTTATCAGCCCCAGCATTTT.

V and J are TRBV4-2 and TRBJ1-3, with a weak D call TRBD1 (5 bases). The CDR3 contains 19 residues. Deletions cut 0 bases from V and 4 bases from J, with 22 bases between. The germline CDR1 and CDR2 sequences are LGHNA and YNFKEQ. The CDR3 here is CASSQELLGRRMGGNTIYF. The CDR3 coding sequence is TGTGCCAGCAGCCAAGAACTTCTGGGGCGCAGGATGGGGGGAAACACCATATATTTT.

The CDR3 DNA reads TGCGCCAGCAGCCAAGATGGTGCTAGAGGAGCTCTGAGAGCCAACGTCCTGACTTTC. Translating gives CASSQDGARGALRANVLTF. The genes are TRBV4-1 and TRBJ2-6; D is unresolved. The germline V gene has CDR1 MGHRA and CDR2 YSYEKL. The CDR3 contains 19 residues. With 0 bases removed from V and 7 bases from J, the gap between germline ends came to 22 bases.

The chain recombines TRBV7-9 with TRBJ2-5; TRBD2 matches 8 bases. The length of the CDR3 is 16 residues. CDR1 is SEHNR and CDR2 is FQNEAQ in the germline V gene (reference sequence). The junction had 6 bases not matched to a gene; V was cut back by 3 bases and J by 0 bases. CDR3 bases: TGTGCCAGCAGCTTGATGCGGGGGGCCTACCAAGAGACCCAGTACTTC. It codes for CASSLMRGAYQETQYF.

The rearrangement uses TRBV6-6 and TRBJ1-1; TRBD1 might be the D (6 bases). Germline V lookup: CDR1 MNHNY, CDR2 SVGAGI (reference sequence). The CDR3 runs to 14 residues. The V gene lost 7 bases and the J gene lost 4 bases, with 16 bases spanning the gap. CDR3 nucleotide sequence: TGTGCCAGCACCATACGTATAGGGGGCACTGAAGCTTTCTTT. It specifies CASTIRIGGTEAFF.

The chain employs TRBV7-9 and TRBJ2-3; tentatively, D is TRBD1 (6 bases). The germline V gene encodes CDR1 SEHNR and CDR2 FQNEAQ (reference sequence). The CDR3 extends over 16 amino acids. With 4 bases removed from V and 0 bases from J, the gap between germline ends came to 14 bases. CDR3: CASSSNRERSTDTQYF. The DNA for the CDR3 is TGTGCCAGCAGCTCCAACAGGGAGAGGAGCACAGATACGCAGTATTTT.